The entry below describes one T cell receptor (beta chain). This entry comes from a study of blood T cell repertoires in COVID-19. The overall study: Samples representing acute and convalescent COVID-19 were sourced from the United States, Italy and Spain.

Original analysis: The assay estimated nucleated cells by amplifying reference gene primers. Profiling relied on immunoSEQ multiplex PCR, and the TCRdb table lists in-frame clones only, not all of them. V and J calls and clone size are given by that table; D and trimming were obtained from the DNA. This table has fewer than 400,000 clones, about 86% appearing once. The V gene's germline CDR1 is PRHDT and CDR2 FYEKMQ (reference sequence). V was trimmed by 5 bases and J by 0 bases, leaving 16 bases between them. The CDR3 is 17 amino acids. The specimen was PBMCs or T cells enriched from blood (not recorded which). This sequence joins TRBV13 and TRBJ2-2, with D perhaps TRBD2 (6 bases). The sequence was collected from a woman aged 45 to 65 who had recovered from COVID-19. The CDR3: CASSPRDGGTNTGELFF. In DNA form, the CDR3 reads TGTGCCAGCAGCCCCCGAGACGGAGGGACGAACACCGGGGAGCTGTTTTTT.